The sequence of this T cell receptor beta chain was determined in a study of blood T cell repertoires in COVID-19. Trimming pared 7 bases from V and 1 base from J, leaving 10 bases between. CDR1 is SGHDN and CDR2 is FVKESK in the germline V gene. The CDR3 totals 13 residues. In the authors' methods: From reference gene primer amplification, estimates of nucleated cell counts were derived. Profiled with immunoSEQ multiplex PCR; TCRdb holds only in-frame clones, not every one. D and trimming were read from the DNA, whereas the V and J calls and clone size are those reported in that table. The sample records 150,000 to 200,000 clones, around 80% being singletons. This clone occurred many times. In terms of age and location, participants ranged from roughly 18 to 90 years and lived in under 30 US areas. Grouping used clinical history reported by participants in a survey and questionnaire. Participants in the exposed group had met a COVID-19 case in the 2 weeks before joining the study.

The clonotype originates from a man aged 65 to 85 who had been exposed to COVID-19. Sequenced: PBMCs or T cells enriched from blood (not recorded which). The rearrangement links TRBV14 to TRBJ1-1; maybe TRBD1 (5 bases). The CDR3 here is CASTAGQNTEAFF. For the CDR3, the DNA is TGTGCCAGCACTGCGGGGCAGAACACTGAAGCTTTCTTT.